Sequencing of this TCR beta chain was carried out in a study of patients and donors after allogeneic stem cell transplantation. This clonotype appeared a few times. TCRdb passed the RT-PCR reads through MiXCR, listing each CDR3 protein once. The top ten clones hold roughly 6% of a sample with about a million distinct CDR3 sequences, more than 15% of them seen once. Germline V gene data show CDR1 as LNHNV and CDR2 as YYDKDF (reference sequence). The CDR3 has 14 amino acids. The V and J ends lost 3 bases and 2 bases respectively, with 10 bases between them. The sequence came from a human donor who was either an allogeneic HSCT recipient or a stem cell or donor lymphocyte infusion donor (not recorded which). It is not recorded whose cells these are; they may come from a transplant donor. The chain couples TRBV15 to TRBJ2-5; D is possibly TRBD2 (5 bases). Sequencing input: blood, either unsorted or a sorted T cell fraction (not recorded which). Written as DNA, the CDR3 is TGTGCCACCAGCAGTGACCCGGGGCAAGAGACCCAGTACTTC. Amino acid sequence: CATSSDPGQETQYF.